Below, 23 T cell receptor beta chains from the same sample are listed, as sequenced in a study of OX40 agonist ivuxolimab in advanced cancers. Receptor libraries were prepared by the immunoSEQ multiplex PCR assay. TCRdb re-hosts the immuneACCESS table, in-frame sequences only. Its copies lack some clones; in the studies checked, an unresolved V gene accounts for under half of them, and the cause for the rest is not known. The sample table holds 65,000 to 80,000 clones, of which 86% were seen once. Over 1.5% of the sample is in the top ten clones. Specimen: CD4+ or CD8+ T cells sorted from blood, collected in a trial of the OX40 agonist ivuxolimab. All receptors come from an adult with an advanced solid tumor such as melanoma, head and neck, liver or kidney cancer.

CDR3 nucleotide sequence: TGCGCCAGCAGCCGGACTAGCGGGACCATAGGTTTTGGCAATGAGCAGTTCTTC. It encodes CASSRTSGTIGFGNEQFF. The V call is TRBV4-1, the J call TRBJ2-1, with 12 bases matching TRBD2. CDR1 and CDR2 (germline): MGHRA, YSYEKL. V shed 4 bases, J shed 6 bases, and the junction held 13 bases outside the gene matches. This CDR3 is 18 amino acids long.

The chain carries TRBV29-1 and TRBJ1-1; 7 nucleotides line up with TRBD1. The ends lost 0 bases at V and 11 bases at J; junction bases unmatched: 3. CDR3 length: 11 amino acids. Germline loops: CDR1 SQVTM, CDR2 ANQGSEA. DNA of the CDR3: TGCAGCGTTGAAGATCGCAGGGGGGCTTTCTTT. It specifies CSVEDRRGAFF. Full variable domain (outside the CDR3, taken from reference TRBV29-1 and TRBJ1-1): SAVISQKPSRDICQRGTSLTIQCQVDSQVTMMFWYRQQPGQSLTLIATANQGSEATYESGFVIDKFPISRPNLTFSTLTVSNMSPEDSSIYLCSVEDRRGAFFGQGTRLTVV.

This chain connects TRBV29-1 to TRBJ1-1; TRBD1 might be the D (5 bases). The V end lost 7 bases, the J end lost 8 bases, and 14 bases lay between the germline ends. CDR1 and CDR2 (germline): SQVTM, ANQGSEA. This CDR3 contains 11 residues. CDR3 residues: CSGRDGPEAFF. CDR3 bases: TGCAGCGGAAGGGACGGACCAGAAGCTTTCTTT.

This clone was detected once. The CDR3 DNA reads as TGCGCCAGCAGCACCAGGTTGGGGGACACCGGGGAGCTGTTTTTT. Protein sequence: CASSTRLGDTGELFF. The rearrangement uses TRBV5-1 and TRBJ2-2; the D call may be TRBD1 or TRBD2 (5 bases each). The length of the CDR3 is 15 residues. Germline loops: CDR1 SGHRS, CDR2 YFSETQ. V lost 4 bases and J lost 3, with 13 bases in between.

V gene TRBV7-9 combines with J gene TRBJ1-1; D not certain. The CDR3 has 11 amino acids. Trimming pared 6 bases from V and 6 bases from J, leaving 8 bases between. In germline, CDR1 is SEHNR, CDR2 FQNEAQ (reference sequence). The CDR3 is CASRRRAEAFF. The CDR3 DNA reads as TGTGCCAGCAGGAGGAGGGCTGAAGCTTTCTTT.

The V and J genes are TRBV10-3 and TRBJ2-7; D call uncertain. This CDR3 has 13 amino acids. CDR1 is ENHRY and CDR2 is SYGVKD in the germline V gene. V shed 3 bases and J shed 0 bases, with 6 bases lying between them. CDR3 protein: CAISDFYSYEQYF. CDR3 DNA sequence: TGTGCCATCAGTGACTTCTACTCCTACGAGCAGTACTTC.

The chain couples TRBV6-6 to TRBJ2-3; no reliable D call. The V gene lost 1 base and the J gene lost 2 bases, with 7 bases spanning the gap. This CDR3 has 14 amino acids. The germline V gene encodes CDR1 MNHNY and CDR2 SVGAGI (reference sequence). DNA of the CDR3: TGTGCCAGCAGTTACTGGGAACCCACAGATACGCAGTATTTT. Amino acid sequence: CASSYWEPTDTQYF.

The CDR3 region is CASSSPDSQNTEAFF. CDR3 DNA sequence: TGTGCCAGCAGCTCCCCGGACAGTCAGAACACTGAAGCTTTCTTT. The chain couples TRBV11-1 to TRBJ1-1, with a possible D match to TRBD1 (6 bases). Per the germline V gene, CDR1 is SGHAT and CDR2 is FQDESV (reference sequence). The CDR3 extends over 15 amino acids. V lost 4 bases and J lost 1, with 13 bases in between.

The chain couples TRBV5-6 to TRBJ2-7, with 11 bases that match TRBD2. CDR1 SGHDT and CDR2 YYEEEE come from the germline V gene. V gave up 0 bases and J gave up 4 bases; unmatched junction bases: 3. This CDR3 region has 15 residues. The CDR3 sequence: CASSLGSSGRYEQYF. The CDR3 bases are TGTGCCAGCAGCTTGGGGTCTAGCGGGAGGTACGAGCAGTACTTC.

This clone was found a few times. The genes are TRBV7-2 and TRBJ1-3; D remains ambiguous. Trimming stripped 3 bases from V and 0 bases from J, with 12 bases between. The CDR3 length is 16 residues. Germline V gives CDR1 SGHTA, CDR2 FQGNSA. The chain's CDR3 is CASSFGPSFSGNTIYF. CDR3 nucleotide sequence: TGTGCCAGCAGCTTTGGCCCGTCATTCTCTGGAAACACCATATATTTT.

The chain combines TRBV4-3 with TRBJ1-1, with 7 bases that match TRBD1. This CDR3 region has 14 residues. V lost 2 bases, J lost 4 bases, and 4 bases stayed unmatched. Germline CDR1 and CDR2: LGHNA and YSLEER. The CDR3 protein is CASSQQGGGTEAFF. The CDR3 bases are TGCGCCAGCAGCCAACAGGGGGGTGGCACTGAAGCTTTCTTT.

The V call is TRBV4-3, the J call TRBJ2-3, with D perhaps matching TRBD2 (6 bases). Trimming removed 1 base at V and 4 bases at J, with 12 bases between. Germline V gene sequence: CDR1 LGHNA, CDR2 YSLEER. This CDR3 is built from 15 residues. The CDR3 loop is CASSQGGASADTQYF. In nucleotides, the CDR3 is TGCGCCAGCAGCCAAGGGGGCGCTAGCGCAGATACGCAGTATTTT.

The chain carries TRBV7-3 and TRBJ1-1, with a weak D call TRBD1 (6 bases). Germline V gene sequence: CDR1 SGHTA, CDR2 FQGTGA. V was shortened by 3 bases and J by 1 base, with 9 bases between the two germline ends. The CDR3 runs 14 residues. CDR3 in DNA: TGTGCCAGCAGCTTGTCAGGGGCGAACACTGAAGCTTTCTTT. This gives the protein CASSLSGANTEAFF.

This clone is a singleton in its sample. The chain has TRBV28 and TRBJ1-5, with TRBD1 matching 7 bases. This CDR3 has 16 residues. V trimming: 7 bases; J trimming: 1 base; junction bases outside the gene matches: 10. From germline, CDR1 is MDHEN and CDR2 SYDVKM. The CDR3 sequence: CASTSGPGQSNQPQHF. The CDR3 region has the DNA TGTGCCAGCACTTCTGGACCGGGACAGAGCAATCAGCCCCAGCATTTT.

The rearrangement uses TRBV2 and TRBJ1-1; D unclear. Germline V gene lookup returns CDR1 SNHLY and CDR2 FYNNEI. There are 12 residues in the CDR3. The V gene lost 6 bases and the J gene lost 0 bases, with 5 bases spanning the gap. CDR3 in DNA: TGTGCCAGCAGGTCCGTGAACACTGAAGCTTTCTTT. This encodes CASRSVNTEAFF.

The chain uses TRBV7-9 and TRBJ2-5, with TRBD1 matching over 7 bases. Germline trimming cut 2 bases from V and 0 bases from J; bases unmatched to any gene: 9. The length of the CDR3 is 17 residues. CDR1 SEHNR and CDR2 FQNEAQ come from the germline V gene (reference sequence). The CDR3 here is CASSLTNRGLYQETQYF. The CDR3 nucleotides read TGTGCCAGCAGCTTAACCAACAGGGGCCTGTACCAAGAGACCCAGTACTTC.

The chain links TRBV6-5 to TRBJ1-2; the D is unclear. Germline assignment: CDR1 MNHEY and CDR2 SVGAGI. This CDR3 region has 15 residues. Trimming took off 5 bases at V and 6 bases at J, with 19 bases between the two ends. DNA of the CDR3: TGTGCCAGCAGTCCGGCTACTCGGGCGCTGGATGGCTACACCTTC. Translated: CASSPATRALDGYTF.

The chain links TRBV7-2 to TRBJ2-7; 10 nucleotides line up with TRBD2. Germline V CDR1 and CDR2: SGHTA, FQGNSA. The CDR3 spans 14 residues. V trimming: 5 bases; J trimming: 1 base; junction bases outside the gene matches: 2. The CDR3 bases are TGTGCCAGCAGCCGGACTAGCGGATCCTACGAGCAGTACTTC. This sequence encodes CASSRTSGSYEQYF.

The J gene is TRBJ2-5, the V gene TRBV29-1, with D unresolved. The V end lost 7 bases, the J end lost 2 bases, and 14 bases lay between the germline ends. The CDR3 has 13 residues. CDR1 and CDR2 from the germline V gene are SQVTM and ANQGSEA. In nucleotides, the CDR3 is TGCAGCGGGAGCGATAGCTTACAAGAGACCCAGTACTTC. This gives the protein CSGSDSLQETQYF.

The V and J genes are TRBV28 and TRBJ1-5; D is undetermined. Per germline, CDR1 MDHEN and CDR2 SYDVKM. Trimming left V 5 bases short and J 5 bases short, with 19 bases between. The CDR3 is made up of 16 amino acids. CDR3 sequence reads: CASSPLSRGIYQPQHF. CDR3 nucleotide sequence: TGTGCCAGCAGTCCCCTGAGCCGGGGAATTTATCAGCCCCAGCATTTT.

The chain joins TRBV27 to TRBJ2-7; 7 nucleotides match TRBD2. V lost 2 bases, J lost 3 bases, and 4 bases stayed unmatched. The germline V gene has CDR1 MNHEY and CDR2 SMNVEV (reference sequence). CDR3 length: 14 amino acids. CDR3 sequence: CASSLGGTIYEQYF. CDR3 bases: TGTGCCAGCAGTTTAGGAGGGACTATCTACGAGCAGTACTTC.

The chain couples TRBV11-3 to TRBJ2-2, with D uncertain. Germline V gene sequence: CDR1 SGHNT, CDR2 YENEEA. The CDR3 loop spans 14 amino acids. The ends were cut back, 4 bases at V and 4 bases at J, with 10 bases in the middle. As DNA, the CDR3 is TGTGCCAGCAGCTCGTATTGGGGCACCGGGGAGCTGTTTTTT. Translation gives CASSSYWGTGELFF.

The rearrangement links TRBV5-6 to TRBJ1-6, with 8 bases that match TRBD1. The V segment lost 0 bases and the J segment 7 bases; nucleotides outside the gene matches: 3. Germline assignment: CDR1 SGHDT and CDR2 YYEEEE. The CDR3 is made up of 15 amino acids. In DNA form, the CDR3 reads TGTGCCAGCAGCTTGGGACAGGGGAACAATTCACCCCTCCACTTT. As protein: CASSLGQGNNSPLHF.